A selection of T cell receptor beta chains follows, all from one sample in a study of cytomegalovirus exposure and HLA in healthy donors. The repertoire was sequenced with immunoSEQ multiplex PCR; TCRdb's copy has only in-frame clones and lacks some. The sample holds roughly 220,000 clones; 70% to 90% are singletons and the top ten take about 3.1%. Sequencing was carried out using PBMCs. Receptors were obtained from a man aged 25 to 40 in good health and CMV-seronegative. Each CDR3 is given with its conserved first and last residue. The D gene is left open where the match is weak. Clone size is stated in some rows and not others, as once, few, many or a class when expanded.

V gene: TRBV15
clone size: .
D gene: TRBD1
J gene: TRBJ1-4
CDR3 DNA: TGTGCCACCAGCAGCCCCGGGACAGGGGGTGAAAAACTGTTTTTT
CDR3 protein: CATSSPGTGGEKLFF

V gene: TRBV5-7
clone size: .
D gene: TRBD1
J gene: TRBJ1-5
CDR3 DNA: TGTGCCAGCAGCTCGGGACAGGGGAGAAATCAGCCCCAGCATTTT
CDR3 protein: CASSSGQGRNQPQHF

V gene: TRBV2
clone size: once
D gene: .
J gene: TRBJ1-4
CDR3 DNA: TGTGCCAGCAGTGAGAGGGTGGGGTATGAAAAACTGTTTTTT
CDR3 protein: CASSERVGYEKLFF

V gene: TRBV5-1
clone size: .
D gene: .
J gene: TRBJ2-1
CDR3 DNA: TGCGCCAGCAGCCGTGATGAGGCGGGGGCCCACAATGAGCAGTTCTTC
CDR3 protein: CASSRDEAGAHNEQFF

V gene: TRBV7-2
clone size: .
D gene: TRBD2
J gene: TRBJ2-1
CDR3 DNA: TGTGCCAGCAGCTTAGCGGGAGCGGGGACGCTCGGCAATGAGCAGTTCTTC
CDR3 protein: CASSLAGAGTLGNEQFF

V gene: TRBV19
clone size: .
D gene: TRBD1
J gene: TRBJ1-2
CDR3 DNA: TGTGCCAGTAGTGGGACAGTTAACTATGGCTACACCTTC
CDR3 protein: CASSGTVNYGYTF

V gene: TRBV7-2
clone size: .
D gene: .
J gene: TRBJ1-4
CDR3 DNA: TGTGCCAGCAGCACGGACCGGGGTTATGGAGAAAAACTGTTTTTT
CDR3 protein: CASSTDRGYGEKLFF

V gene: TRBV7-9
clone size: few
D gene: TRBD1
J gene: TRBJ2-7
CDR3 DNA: TGTGCCAGCAGAGGACAGGGGGCGTACGAGCAGTACTTC
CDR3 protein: CASRGQGAYEQYF

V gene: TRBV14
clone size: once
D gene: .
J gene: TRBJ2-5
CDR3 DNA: TGTGCCAGCAGTCCACTAAGTGGGGACTTCCAAGAGACCCAGTACTTC
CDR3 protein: CASSPLSGDFQETQYF

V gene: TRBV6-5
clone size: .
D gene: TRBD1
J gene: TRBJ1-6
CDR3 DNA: TGTGCCAGCAGCCATAGGGACAGGGAAGTTTCACCCCTCCACTTT
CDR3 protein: CASSHRDREVSPLHF

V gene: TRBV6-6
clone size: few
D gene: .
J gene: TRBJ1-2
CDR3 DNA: TGTGCCAGCAGTTACGCACCAGGGGTCGGCTACACCTTC
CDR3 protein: CASSYAPGVGYTF

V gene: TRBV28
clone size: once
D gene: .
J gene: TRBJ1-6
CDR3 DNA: TGTGCCAGCATTATTAGCTCCTATAATTCACCCCTCCACTTT
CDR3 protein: CASIISSYNSPLHF

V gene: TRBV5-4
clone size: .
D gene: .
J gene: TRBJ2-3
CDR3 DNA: TGTGCCAGCAGCTTGGCCGGGTGGGGGAGCGGGCCCACAGATACGCAGTATTTT
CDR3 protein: CASSLAGWGSGPTDTQYF

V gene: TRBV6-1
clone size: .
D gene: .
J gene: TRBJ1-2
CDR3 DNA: TGTGCCAGCAGTGACTTTTGGAGTGACAACTATGGCTACACCTTC
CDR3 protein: CASSDFWSDNYGYTF

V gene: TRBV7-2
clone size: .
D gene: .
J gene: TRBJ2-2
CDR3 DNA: TGTGCCAGCAGCTTACAATCAGGGACGAACACCGGGGAGCTGTTTTTT
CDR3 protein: CASSLQSGTNTGELFF

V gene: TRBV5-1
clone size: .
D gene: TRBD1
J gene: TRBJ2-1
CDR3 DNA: TGCGCCAGCAGCTTGGGGCGAAACTGGGGGACAGCTTCCTACAATGAGCAGTTCTTC
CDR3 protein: CASSLGRNWGTASYNEQFF

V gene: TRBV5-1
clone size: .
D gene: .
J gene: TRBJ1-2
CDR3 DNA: TGCGCCAGCAGCTTGGAGGGGTCTAACTATGGCTACACCTTC
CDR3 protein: CASSLEGSNYGYTF

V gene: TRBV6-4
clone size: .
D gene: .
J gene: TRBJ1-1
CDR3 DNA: TGTGCCAGCAGTGATAGACAGGACACTGAAGCTTTCTTT
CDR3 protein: CASSDRQDTEAFF

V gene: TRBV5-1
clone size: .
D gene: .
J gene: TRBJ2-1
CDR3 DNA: TGCGCCAGCAGCTTGGCAGTTGAGCAGTTCTTC
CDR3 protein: CASSLAVEQFF

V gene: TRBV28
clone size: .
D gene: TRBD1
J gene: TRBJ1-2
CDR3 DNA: TGTGCCAGCAGTTTTACTTTTGGTAGGGACAGTGGCTACACCTTC
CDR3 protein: CASSFTFGRDSGYTF

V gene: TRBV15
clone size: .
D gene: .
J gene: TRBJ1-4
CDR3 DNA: TGTGCCACCAGCCCCGGCCCTTCGGGGAAACTGTTTTTT
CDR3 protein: CATSPGPSGKLFF

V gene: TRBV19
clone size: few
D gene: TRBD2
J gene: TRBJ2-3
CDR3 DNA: TGTGCCAGTAGTCGACTAGCGGCCGACACAGATACGCAGTATTTT
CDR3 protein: CASSRLAADTDTQYF

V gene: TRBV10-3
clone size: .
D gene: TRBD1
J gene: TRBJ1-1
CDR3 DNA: TGTGCCATCAACGACAGGGTGAACACTGAAGCTTTCTTT
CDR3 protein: CAINDRVNTEAFF

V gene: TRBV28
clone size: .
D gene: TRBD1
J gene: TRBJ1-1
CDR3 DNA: TGTGCCAGCAGAGCCGGGACAGTGAACACTGAAGCTTTCTTT
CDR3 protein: CASRAGTVNTEAFF

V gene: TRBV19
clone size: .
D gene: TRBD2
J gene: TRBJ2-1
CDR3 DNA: TGTGCCAGCCGGCTCACTAGCGGACGCTCCTACAATGAGCAGTTCTTC
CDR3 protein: CASRLTSGRSYNEQFF

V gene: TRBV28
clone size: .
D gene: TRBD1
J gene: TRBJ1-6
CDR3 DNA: TGTGCCAGCAGACCCCAGGGGGCTAATTCACCCCTCCACTTT
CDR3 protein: CASRPQGANSPLHF

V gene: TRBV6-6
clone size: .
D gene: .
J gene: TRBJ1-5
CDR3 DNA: TGTGCCAGCAGTTACTATCGGCAGGGGCAGGATCAGCCCCAGCATTTT
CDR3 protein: CASSYYRQGQDQPQHF

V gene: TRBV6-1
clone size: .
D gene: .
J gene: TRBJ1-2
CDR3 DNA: TGTGCCAGTTCACGACAGTATGGCTACACCTTC
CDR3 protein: CASSRQYGYTF

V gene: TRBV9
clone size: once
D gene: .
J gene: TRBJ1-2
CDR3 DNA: TGTGCCAGCAGCGCCACCAGGGATGGCTACACCTTC
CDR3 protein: CASSATRDGYTF

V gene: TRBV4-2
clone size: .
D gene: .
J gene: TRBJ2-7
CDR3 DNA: TGTGCCAGCAGCCAAGAGACAGCTAGTGCCTACGAGCAGTACTTC
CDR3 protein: CASSQETASAYEQYF

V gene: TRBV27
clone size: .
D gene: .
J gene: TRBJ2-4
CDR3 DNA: TGTGCCAGCAGTTTAAGCAGGGTGGGAAACATTCAGTACTTC
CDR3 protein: CASSLSRVGNIQYF

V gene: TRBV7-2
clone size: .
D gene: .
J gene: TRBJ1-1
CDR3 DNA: TGTGCCAGCAGCTTAGCGCTAACAGAACCGAACACTGAAGCTTTCTTT
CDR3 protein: CASSLALTEPNTEAFF

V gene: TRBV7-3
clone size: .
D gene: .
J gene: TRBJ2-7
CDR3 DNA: TGTGCCAGCAGCTTATTAGCGAAGAGCTCCTACGAGCAGTACTTC
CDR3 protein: CASSLLAKSSYEQYF

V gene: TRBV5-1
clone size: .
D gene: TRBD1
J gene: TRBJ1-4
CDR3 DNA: TGCGCCAGCAGCAGTGGAGGGGGCTATGGGGAAAAACTGTTTTTT
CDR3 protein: CASSSGGGYGEKLFF

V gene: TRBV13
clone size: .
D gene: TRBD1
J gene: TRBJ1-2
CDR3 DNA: TGTGCCAGCAGTTTGGGACAGGGGGAGTTGAGAGGCTACACCTTC
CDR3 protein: CASSLGQGELRGYTF

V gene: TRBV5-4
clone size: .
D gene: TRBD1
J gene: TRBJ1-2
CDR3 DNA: TGTGCCAGCAGCCTACAGGGGACCGACTATGGCTACACCTTC
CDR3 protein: CASSLQGTDYGYTF

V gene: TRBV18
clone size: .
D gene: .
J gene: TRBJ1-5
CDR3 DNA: TGTGCCAGCTCACCATCACAGGCGACCAATCAGCCCCAGCATTTT
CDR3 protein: CASSPSQATNQPQHF

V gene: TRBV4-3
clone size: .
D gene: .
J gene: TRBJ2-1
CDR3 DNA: TGCGCCAGCAGCCAAGATCCCAGCGGGACACCTACCAACAATGAGCAGTTCTTC
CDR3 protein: CASSQDPSGTPTNNEQFF

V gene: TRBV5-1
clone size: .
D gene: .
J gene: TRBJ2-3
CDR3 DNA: TGCGCCAGCAGCTTGGTCTTTACAGATACGCAGTATTTT
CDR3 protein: CASSLVFTDTQYF

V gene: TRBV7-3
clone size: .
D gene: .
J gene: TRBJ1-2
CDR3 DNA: TGTGCCAGCAGCTTACCCGGCTATGGCTACACCTTC
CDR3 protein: CASSLPGYGYTF

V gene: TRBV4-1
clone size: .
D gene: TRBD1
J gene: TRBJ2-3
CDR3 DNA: TGCGCCAGCAGCCAAGTCCGGACAGGGAGCACAGATACGCAGTATTTT
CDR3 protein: CASSQVRTGSTDTQYF

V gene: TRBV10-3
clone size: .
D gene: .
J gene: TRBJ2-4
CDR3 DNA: TGTGCCATCAGTGATCGAGACAGGCAAAACATTCAGTACTTC
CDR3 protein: CAISDRDRQNIQYF

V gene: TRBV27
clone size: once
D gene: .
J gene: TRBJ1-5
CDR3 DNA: TGTGCCAGCAGTTTGAACCGGGGAAATCAGCCCCAGCATTTT
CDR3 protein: CASSLNRGNQPQHF